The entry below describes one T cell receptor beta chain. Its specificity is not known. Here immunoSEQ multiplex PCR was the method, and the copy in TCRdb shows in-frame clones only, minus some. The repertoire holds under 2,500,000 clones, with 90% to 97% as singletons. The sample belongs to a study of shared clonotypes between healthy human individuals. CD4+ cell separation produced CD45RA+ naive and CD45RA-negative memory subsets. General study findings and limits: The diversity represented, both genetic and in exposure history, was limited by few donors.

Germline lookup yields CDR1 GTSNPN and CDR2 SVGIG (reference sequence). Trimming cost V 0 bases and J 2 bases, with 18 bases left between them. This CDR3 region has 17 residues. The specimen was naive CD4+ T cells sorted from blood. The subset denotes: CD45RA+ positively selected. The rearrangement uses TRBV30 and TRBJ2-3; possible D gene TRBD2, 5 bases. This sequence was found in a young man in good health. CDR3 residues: CAWSVAPGGSPTDTQYF. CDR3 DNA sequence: TGTGCCTGGAGTGTAGCGCCGGGCGGGTCTCCCACAGATACGCAGTATTTT.